This TCR beta chain derives from a study of blood T cell repertoires in COVID-19. The overall study: The analysed material was cDNA or gDNA that came from T cells, B-cell-depleted T cells, or PBMCs.

Clones were read by immunoSEQ multiplex PCR, and TCRdb kept only the in-frame ones, dropping some. There are 350,000 or so clones in the sample; 85% to 90% occur only once, and 1% lies in the top ten. This CDR3 has 17 residues. V lost 3 bases and J 4 bases, leaving 22 bases between the germline ends. Germline V gene data show CDR1 as MNHEY and CDR2 as SMNVEV (reference sequence). Exposed enrollees encountered a COVID-19 case at some point within 2 weeks before study entry. This chain connects TRBV27 to TRBJ2-7; no reliable D call. Sequencing input: PBMCs or T cells enriched from blood (not recorded which). This TCR came from a woman in her 30s who had been exposed to COVID-19. As DNA, the CDR3 is TGTGCCAGCAGTTTTCGTCCTCTAGGTTTTAGTTTTTACGAGCAGTACTTC. This encodes CASSFRPLGFSFYEQYF.